This paragraph reports one TCR beta chain. Antigen specificity is unknown. This entry belongs to a study of T cells after yellow fever vaccination. Across the whole study: Fractions of low cell number were prepared using SMART-Seq v4 Ultra Low Input. Study conclusions and caveats: Weaker, the secondary response peaked sooner, at day 5 versus 15. Most clones from primary vaccination were detected again post-booster (almost 98% CD4, 88% CD8).

Trimming pared 3 bases from V and 14 bases from J, leaving 19 bases between. Germline-derived CDR1 and CDR2 are LNHDA and SQIVND (reference sequence). This CDR3 contains 13 residues. The authors made TCR cDNA by 5'RACE template switching, adding a universal primer site and UMIs. MiXCR, applied by TCRdb to the 5' RACE reads, yields one record per CDR3 protein. This table has hundreds of thousands of distinct CDR3 sequences, about 13% appearing once. This sample comprised PBMCs, obtained on the day of the yellow fever booster vaccination. The receptor comes from a man aged 25 to 40 who received the YFV17D yellow fever vaccine. The V and J genes are TRBV19 and TRBJ2-5; maybe TRBD1 (5 bases). CDR3 protein: CASSIPQALTLYF. The CDR3 DNA is TGTGCCAGTAGTATCCCACAGGCACTAACGCTTTACTTC.